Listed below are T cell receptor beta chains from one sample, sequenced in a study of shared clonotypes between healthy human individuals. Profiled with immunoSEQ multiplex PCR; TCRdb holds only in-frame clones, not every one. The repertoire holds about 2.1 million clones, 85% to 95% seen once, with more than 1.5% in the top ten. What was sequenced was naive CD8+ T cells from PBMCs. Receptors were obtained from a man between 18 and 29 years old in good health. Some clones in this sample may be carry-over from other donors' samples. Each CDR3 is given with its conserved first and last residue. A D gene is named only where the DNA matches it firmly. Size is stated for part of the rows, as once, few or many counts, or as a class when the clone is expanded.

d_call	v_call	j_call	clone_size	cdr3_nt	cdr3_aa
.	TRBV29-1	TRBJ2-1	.	TGCAGCGTTGGGGTGAGTCAAGAGCAGTTCTTC	CSVGVSQEQFF
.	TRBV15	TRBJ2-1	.	TGTGCCACCAGGAATCGGGACTTTCCCAATGAGCAGTTCTTC	CATRNRDFPNEQFF
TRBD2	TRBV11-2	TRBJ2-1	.	TGTGCCAGCAGCACGGGACTAGCGGGAGTCTACAATGAGCAGTTCTTC	CASSTGLAGVYNEQFF
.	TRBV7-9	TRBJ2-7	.	TGTGCCAGCAGCTTCGGAGCCTCCGGGGAGCAGTACTTC	CASSFGASGEQYF
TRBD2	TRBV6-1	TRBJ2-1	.	TGTGCCAGCAGTGAATGGGGTCTAGCGGGAGGGGTGGGCAATGAGCAGTTCTTC	CASSEWGLAGGVGNEQFF
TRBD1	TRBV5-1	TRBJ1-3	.	TGCGCCAGCAGCTTCGGGGACAGGGAACGTGGAAACACCATATATTTT	CASSFGDRERGNTIYF
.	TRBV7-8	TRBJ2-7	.	TGTGCCAGCAGCGGATACCTACAACGGGGGTACGAGCAGTACTTC	CASSGYLQRGYEQYF
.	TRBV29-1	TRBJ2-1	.	TGCAGCGTTGAAGGGCCAGCCAATGAGCAGTTCTTC	CSVEGPANEQFF
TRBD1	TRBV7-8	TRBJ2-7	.	TGTGCCAGCAGCTCAAGACAGGGGGCGACTTACGAGCAGTACTTC	CASSSRQGATYEQYF
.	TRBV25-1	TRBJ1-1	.	TGTGCCAGCAGCCCCTCGGGGAGGGGGGACACTGAAGCTTTCTTT	CASSPSGRGDTEAFF
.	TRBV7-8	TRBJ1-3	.	TGTGCCAGCAGCTTGGCGACAGGCTATCTTTCTGGAAACACCATATATTTT	CASSLATGYLSGNTIYF
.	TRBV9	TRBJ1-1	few	TGTGCCAGCAGCACGTTACAGACTGAAGCTTTCTTT	CASSTLQTEAFF
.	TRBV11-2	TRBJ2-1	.	TGTGCCAGCAGCTTAGGTCCCAATGAGCAGTTCTTC	CASSLGPNEQFF
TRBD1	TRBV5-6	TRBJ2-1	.	TGTGCCAGCAGCTTTCCCACAGGGGGAATGGTGGGGAATGAGCAGTTCTTC	CASSFPTGGMVGNEQFF
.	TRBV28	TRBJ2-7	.	TGTGCCAGCAGTTCCTCAGGGCCGGCCGTCTACGAGCAGTACTTC	CASSSSGPAVYEQYF
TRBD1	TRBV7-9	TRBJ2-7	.	TGTGCCAGCAGAAGACAGGGATACGAGCAGTACTTC	CASRRQGYEQYF
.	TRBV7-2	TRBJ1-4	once	TGTGCCAGCAGACAGACAGACACTAATGAAAAACTGTTTTTT	CASRQTDTNEKLFF
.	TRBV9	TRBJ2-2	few	TGTGCCAGCAGCGGGGCCGGGGAGCTGTTTTTT	CASSGAGELFF
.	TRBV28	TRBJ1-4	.	TGTGCCAGCAGGGCACTCGCAACTAATGAAAAACTGTTTTTT	CASRALATNEKLFF
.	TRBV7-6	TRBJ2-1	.	TGTGCCAGCAGCTCAAGGAGGGCGGGACAGAATGAGCAGTTCTTC	CASSSRRAGQNEQFF